One and the same sample provided the 13 T cell receptor beta chains below, sequenced in a study of Ad26.COV2.S vaccination and SARS-CoV-2 variants. Assay used: immunoSEQ multiplex PCR; TCRdb lists only in-frame clones, some missing. Of more than 300,000 clones in the sample, roughly 89% were seen once. Stated treatment: some 19 received Ad26.COV2.S at low or high dose, single or two shots; 5 received placebo; per-sample allocation not given. Sampling was performed 63 days after the first vaccine or placebo injection. Source: peripheral blood, taken in a trial of Ad26.COV2.S vaccine versus placebo. Receptors were obtained from a person aged 18 to 59 who received the Ad26.COV2.S COVID-19 vaccine or a placebo.

Turning to this clone: The sample has other DNA sequences that encode this CDR3 too. J is TRBJ2-7 and V is TRBV5-1; D could derive from TRBD1 or TRBD2 (5 bases each). Germline CDR1 and CDR2: SGHRS and YFSETQ. The CDR3 contains 15 residues. The V end lost 0 bases, the J end lost 2 bases, and 12 bases lay between the germline ends. In nucleotides, the CDR3 is TGCGCCAGCAGCTTGGGGCAGGGACCCACCTACGAGCAGTACTTC. The encoded protein is CASSLGQGPTYEQYF.

The genes are TRBV15 and TRBJ2-5, with 9 bases lining up with TRBD1. Germline values: CDR1 LNHNV, CDR2 YYDKDF (reference sequence). The CDR3 runs to 21 residues. With V trimmed by 0 bases and J by 1 base, 18 bases remained unmatched. CDR3 nucleotide sequence: TGTGCCACCAGCAGAGATCATGGTAGCAGGGGACAGGGCCTCTCCCAAGAGACCCAGTACTTC. Its translation: CATSRDHGSRGQGLSQETQYF. Drawing the rest from reference TRBV15 and TRBJ2-5, the complete variable domain is DAMVIQNPRYQVTQFGKPVTLSCSQTLNHNVMYWYQQKSSQAPKLLFHYYDKDFNNEADTPDNFQSRRPNTSFCFLDIRSPGLGDTAMYLCATSRDHGSRGQGLSQETQYFGPGTRLLVL.

The chain carries TRBV5-4 and TRBJ1-1; perhaps TRBD1 as D (5 bases). The CDR3 covers 14 residues. The germline gives CDR1 SGHNT, CDR2 YYREEE (reference sequence). Trimming took 4 bases from V and 0 from J, leaving 10 bases between them. CDR3 nucleotides: TGTGCCAGCAGCCCCTCAGGGATGAACACTGAAGCTTTCTTT. This encodes CASSPSGMNTEAFF.

This rearrangement joins TRBV7-2 to TRBJ2-1; D is perhaps TRBD2 (6 bases). Germline lookup yields CDR1 SGHTA and CDR2 FQGNSA. This CDR3 comprises 16 residues. The V and J ends lost 1 base and 8 bases respectively, with 18 bases between them. The CDR3 protein is CASSLGGGDSLDEQFF. As DNA, the CDR3 is TGTGCCAGCAGCTTAGGTGGAGGGGACTCCTTGGATGAGCAGTTCTTC.

This chain links TRBV7-9 with TRBJ1-2; unclear D gene. Deletions cut 5 bases from V and 10 bases from J, with 26 bases between. The CDR3 has 16 amino acids. Germline V gives CDR1 SEHNR, CDR2 FQNEAQ (reference sequence). The CDR3 here is CASSPPMGLRAGTYTF. CDR3 DNA sequence: TGTGCCAGCAGCCCCCCTATGGGTCTGCGGGCGGGCACCTACACCTTC.

This sequence joins TRBV19 and TRBJ2-3; D remains unclear. Trimming shortened V by 3 bases and J by 2 bases, and 6 bases separated the two germline ends. Germline CDR1 and CDR2: LNHDA and SQIVND (reference sequence). This CDR3 is 13 amino acids long. CDR3: CASSISYTDTQYF. The CDR3 DNA reads TGTGCCAGTAGTATTTCGTACACAGATACGCAGTATTTT. Looking up the rest from reference TRBV19 and TRBJ2-3 gives the full variable domain: DGGITQSPKYLFRKEGQNVTLSCEQNLNHDAMYWYRQDPGQGLRLIYYSQIVNDFQKGDIAEGYSVSREKKESFPLTVTSAQKNPTAFYLCASSISYTDTQYFGPGTRLTVL.

V usage is TRBV2 and J usage is TRBJ1-1, with D tentatively TRBD1 (5 bases). This CDR3 contains 11 residues. Germline V gene sequence: CDR1 SNHLY, CDR2 FYNNEI. V shed 4 bases and J shed 12 bases, with 12 bases lying between them. CDR3 sequence (DNA): TGTGCCAGCAGTGCGGGACTGAGAACTTTCTTT. Its protein product is CASSAGLRTFF.

The chain employs TRBV5-1 and TRBJ1-6; the D is unclear. Trimming removed 2 bases at V and 0 bases at J, with 15 bases between. The CDR3 contains 18 residues. Germline CDR1 SGHRS, CDR2 YFSETQ. The CDR3 loop is CASSLSFLRSSYNSPLHF. CDR3 sequence (DNA): TGCGCCAGCAGCTTATCCTTTCTGCGGAGCTCCTATAATTCACCCCTCCACTTT.

The chain recombines TRBV6-2 or TRBV6-3 with TRBJ2-1; TRBD2 matches at 9 bases. The J segment lost 0 bases and the V segment lost 2 bases, leaving 11 bases of the junction unmatched. Germline CDR1 and CDR2: MNHEY and SVGEGT. The CDR3 totals 19 residues. CDR3 sequence reads: CASSYDASGIDSSYNEQFF. In DNA, the CDR3 is TGTGCCAGCAGTTACGATGCTAGCGGGATAGACAGCTCCTACAATGAGCAGTTCTTC.

A few counts support this clone. The chain combines TRBV4-1 with TRBJ1-1; possible D gene TRBD1, 5 bases. Between the trimmed V and J ends, which lost 4 bases and 7 bases, there was a span of 22 bases. Per the germline V gene, CDR1 is MGHRA and CDR2 is YSYEKL. The length of the CDR3 is 16 residues. This CDR3 is CASSPDWDPLGNEAFF. The CDR3, as DNA: TGCGCCAGCAGCCCCGACTGGGACCCCCTCGGTAATGAAGCTTTCTTT.

The CDR3 reads CASSSFPDTQYF. The CDR3 DNA sequence: TGTGCCAGCAGCTCGTTTCCAGATACGCAGTATTTT. This chain joins TRBV12-3 or TRBV12-4 and TRBJ2-3; D is unclear. CDR3 length: 12 residues. Trimming stripped 6 bases from V and 4 bases from J, with 8 bases between.

This clone appeared a few times. V usage is TRBV30 and J usage is TRBJ1-5; D gene ambiguous. CDR1 is GTSNPN and CDR2 is SVGIG in the germline V gene (reference sequence). Between the trimmed V and J ends, which lost 1 base and 4 bases, there was a span of 11 bases. There are 14 residues in the CDR3. The CDR3 DNA is TGTGCCTGGAGTGGGGGTCGGGGAAATCAGCCCCAGCATTTT. Protein: CAWSGGRGNQPQHF. Full variable domain (missing parts from reference TRBV30 and TRBJ1-5): SQTIHQWPATLVQPVGSPLSLECTVEGTSNPNLYWYRQAAGRGLQLLFYSVGIGQISSEVPQNLSASRPQDRQFILSSKKLLLSDSGFYLCAWSGGRGNQPQHFGDGTRLSIL.

This rearrangement joins TRBV13 to TRBJ2-4; 7 bases are a match to TRBD2. CDR1 is PRHDT and CDR2 is FYEKMQ in the germline V gene (reference sequence). V lost 1 base and J lost 6; bases outside the gene matches: 6. The CDR3 sequence is 15 residues long. For the CDR3, the DNA is TGTGCCAGCAGCTTAGAAAGGGCTAGCGGAAACATTCAGTACTTC. It yields the protein CASSLERASGNIQYF. The full variable domain, with the rest looked up from reference TRBV13 and TRBJ2-4, is AAGVIQSPRHLIKEKRETATLKCYPIPRHDTVYWYQQGPGQDPQFLISFYEKMQSDKGSIPDRFSAQQFSDYHSELNMSSLELGDSALYFCASSLERASGNIQYFGAGTRLSVL.